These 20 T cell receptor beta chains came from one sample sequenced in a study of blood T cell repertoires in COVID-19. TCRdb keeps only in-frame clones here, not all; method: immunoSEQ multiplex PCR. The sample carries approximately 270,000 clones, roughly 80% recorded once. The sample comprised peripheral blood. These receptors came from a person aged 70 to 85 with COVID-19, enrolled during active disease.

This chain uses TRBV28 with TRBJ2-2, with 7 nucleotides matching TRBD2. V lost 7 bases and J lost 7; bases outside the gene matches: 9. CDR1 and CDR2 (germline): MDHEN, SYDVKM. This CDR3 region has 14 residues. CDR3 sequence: CASIGGRSVGELFF. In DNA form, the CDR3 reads TGTGCCAGCATCGGCGGGAGATCTGTCGGGGAGCTGTTTTTT.

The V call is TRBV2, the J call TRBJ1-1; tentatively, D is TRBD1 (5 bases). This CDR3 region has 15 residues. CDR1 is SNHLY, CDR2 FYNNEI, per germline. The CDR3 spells CASRSGLNMNTEAFF. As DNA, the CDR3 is TGTGCTAGCCGATCGGGACTTAATATGAACACTGAAGCTTTCTTT.

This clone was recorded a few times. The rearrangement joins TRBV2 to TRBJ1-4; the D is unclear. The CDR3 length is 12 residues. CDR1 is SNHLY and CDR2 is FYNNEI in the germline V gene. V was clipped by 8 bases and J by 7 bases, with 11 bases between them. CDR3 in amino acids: CASGISGEKLFF. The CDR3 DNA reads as TGTGCCAGCGGTATCAGCGGTGAAAAACTGTTTTTT.

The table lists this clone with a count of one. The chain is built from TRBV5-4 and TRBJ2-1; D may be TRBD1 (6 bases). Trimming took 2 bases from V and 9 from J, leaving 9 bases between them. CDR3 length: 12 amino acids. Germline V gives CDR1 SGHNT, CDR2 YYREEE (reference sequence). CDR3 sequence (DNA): TGTGCCAGCAGCTTTGGACAGCTTGAGCAGTTCTTC. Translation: CASSFGQLEQFF.

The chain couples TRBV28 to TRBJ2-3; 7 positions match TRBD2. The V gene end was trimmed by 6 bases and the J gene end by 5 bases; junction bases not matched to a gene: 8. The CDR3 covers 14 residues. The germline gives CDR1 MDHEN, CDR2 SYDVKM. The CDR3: CASSGRMTLDTQYF. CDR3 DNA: TGTGCCAGCAGCGGGAGGATGACGTTAGATACGCAGTATTTT.

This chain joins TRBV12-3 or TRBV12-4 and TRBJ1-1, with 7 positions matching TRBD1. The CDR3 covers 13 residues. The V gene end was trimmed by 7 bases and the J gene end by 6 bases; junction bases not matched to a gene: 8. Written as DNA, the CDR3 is TGTGCCAGCACCGAGACAGGGAATCCTGAAGCTTTCTTT. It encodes CASTETGNPEAFF.

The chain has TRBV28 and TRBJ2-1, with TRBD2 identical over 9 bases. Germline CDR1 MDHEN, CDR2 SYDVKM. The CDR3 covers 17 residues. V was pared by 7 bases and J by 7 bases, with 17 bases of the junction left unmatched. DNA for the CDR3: TGTGCCAGCATCCTGAGCGGACAGCGGGGGGTGAGGAATGAGCAGTTCTTC. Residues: CASILSGQRGVRNEQFF.

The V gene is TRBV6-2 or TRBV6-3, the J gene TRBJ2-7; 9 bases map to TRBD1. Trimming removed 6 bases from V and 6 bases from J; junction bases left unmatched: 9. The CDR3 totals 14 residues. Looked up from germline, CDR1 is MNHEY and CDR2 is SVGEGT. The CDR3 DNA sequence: TGTGCCAGCAGCAAACCGGAGACAGGGGGCGAGCAGTACTTC. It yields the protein CASSKPETGGEQYF.

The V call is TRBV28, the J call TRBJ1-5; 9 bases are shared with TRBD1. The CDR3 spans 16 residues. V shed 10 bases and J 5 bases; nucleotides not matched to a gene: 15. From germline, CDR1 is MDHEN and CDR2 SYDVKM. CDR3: CAIWGAGTGIDQPQHF. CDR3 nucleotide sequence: TGTGCCATCTGGGGGGCCGGGACAGGGATCGATCAGCCCCAGCATTTT. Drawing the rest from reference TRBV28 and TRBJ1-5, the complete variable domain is DVKVTQSSRYLVKRTGEKVFLECVQDMDHENMFWYRQDPGLGLRLIYFSYDVKMKEKGDIPEGYSVSREKKERFSLILESASTNQTSMYLCAIWGAGTGIDQPQHFGDGTRLSIL.

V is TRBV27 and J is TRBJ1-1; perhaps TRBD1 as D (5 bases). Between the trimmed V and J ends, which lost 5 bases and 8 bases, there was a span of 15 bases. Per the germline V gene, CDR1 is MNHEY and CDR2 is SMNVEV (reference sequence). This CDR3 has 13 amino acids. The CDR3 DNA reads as TGTGCCAGCAGTAGAACGAGACAGTCGGAAGCTTTCTTT. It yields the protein CASSRTRQSEAFF.

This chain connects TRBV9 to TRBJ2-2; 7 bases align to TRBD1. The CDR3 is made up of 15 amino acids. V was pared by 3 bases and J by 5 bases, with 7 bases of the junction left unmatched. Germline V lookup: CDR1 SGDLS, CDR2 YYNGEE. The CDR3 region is CASSAELQGTGELFF. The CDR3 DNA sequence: TGTGCCAGCAGCGCTGAGTTACAGGGGACCGGGGAGCTGTTTTTT. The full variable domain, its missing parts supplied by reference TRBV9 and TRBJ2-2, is DSGVTQTPKHLITATGQRVTLRCSPRSGDLSVYWYQQSLDQGLQFLIQYYNGEERAKGNILERFSAQQFPDLHSELNLSSLELGDSALYFCASSAELQGTGELFFGEGSRLTVL.

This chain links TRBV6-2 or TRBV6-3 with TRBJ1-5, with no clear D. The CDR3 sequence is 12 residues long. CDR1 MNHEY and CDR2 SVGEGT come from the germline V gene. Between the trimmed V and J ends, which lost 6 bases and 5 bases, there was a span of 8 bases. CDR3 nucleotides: TGTGCCAGCAGCCCGGCCTATCAGCCCCAGCATTTT. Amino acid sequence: CASSPAYQPQHF.

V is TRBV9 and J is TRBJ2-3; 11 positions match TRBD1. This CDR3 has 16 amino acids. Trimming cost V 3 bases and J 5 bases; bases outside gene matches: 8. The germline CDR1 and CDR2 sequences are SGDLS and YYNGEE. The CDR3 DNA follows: TGTGCCAGCAGCGCCCGGGACAGGGGGGGACTAGATACGCAGTATTTT. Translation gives CASSARDRGGLDTQYF.

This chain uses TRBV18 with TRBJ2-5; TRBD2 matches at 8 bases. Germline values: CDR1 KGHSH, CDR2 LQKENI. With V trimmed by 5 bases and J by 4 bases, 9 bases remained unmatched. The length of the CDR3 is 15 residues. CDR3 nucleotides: TGTGCCAGCTCATACAGCGGGGGAACCGGAGAGACCCAGTACTTC. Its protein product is CASSYSGGTGETQYF.

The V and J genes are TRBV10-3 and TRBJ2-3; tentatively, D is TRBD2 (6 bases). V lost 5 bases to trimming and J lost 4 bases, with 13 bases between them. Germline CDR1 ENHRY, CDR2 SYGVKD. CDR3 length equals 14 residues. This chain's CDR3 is CAISSRGGPDTQYF. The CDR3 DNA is TGTGCCATCAGTTCTAGGGGAGGTCCAGATACGCAGTATTTT.

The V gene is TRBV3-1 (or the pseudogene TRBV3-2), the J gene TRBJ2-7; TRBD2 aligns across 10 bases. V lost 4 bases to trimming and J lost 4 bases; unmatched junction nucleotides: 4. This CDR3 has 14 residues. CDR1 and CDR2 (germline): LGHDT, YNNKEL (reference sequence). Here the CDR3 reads CASSPSGSIYEQYF. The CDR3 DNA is TGTGCCAGCAGCCCTAGCGGGAGTATTTACGAGCAGTACTTC.

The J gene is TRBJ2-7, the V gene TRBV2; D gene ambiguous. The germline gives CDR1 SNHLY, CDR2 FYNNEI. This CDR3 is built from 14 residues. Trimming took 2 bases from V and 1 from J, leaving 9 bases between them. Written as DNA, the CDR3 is TGTGCCAGCAGTGAACGGTCACAGTCCTACGAGCAGTACTTC. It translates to CASSERSQSYEQYF.

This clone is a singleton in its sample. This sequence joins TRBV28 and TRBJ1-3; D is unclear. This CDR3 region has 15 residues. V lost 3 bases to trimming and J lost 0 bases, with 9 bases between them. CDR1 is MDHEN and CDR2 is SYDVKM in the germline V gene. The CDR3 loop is CASSFEGFSGNTIYF. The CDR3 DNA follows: TGTGCCAGCAGTTTTGAGGGCTTCTCTGGAAACACCATATATTTT. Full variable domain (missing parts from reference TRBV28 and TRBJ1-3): DVKVTQSSRYLVKRTGEKVFLECVQDMDHENMFWYRQDPGLGLRLIYFSYDVKMKEKGDIPEGYSVSREKKERFSLILESASTNQTSMYLCASSFEGFSGNTIYFGEGSWLTVV.

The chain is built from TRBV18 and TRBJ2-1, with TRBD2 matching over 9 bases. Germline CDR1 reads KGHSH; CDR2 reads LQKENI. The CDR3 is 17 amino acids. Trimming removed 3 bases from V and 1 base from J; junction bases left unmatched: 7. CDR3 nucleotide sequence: TGTGCCAGCTCACCCTACTCTAGCGGGGCATCCTACAATGAGCAGTTCTTC. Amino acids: CASSPYSSGASYNEQFF.

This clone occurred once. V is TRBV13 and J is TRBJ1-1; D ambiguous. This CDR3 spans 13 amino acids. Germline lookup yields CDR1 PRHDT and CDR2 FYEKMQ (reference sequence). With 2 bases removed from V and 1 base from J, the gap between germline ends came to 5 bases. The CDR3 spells CASSLYTNTEAFF. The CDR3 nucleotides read TGTGCCAGCAGCTTATACACGAACACTGAAGCTTTCTTT.